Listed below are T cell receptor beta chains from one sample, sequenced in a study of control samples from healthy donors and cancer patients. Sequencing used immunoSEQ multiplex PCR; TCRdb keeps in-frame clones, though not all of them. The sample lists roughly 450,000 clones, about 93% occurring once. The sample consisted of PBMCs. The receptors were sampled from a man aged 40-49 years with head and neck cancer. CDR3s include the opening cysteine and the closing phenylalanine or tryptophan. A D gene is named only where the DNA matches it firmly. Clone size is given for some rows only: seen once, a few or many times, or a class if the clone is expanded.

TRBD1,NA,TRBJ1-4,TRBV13,CASSPRTGGKEKLFF,TGTGCCAGCAGCCCCCGGACAGGGGGGAAGGAAAAACTGTTTTTT
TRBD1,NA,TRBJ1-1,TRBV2,CASRPRGGTGMNTEAFF,TGTGCCAGCAGACCTCGAGGGGGGACAGGAATGAACACTGAAGCTTTCTTT
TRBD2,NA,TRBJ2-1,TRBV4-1,CASRLAGEVNEQFF,TGCGCCAGCAGATTAGCGGGAGAGGTCAATGAGCAGTTCTTC
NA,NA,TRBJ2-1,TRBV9,CASSVDGYPNEQFF,TGTGCCAGCAGCGTAGACGGATACCCTAATGAGCAGTTCTTC
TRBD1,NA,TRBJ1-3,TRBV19,CASSISPGGMEGNTIYF,TGTGCCAGTAGTATTTCACCAGGGGGAATGGAAGGAAACACCATATATTTT
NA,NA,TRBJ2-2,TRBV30,CAWRIGGFTGELFF,TGTGCCTGGAGGATCGGGGGATTCACCGGGGAGCTGTTTTTT
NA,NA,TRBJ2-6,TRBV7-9,CASSLGSRGAGTGANVLTF,TGTGCCAGCAGCTTAGGTAGCAGAGGCGCTGGGACTGGGGCCAACGTCCTGACTTTC
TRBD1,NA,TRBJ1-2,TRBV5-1,CASSPGDRANYGYTF,TGCGCCAGCAGCCCGGGGGACAGGGCTAACTATGGCTACACCTTC
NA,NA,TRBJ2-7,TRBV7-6,CASSLAGGEREQYF,TGTGCCAGCAGCTTAGCGGGGGGAGAGCGCGAGCAGTACTTC
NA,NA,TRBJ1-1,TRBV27,CASSLEGWTEAFF,TGTGCCAGCAGTTTAGAGGGATGGACTGAAGCTTTCTTT
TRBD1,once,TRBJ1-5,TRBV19,CASSGGTGRNQPQHF,TGTGCCAGTAGTGGGGGGACAGGTAGGAATCAGCCCCAGCATTTT
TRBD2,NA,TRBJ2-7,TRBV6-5,CASSYQTSGGYEQYF,TGTGCCAGCAGTTACCAGACTAGCGGGGGCTACGAGCAGTACTTC
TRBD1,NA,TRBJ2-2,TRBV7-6,CASSSYRQGATGELFF,TGTGCCAGCAGCTCGTACCGACAGGGGGCTACCGGGGAGCTGTTTTTT
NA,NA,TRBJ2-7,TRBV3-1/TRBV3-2,CASSQDRRGSYEQYF,TGTGCCAGCAGCCAAGATCGGAGAGGGTCCTACGAGCAGTACTTC
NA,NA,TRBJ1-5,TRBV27,CASSPAPDGDQPQHF,TGTGCCAGCAGTCCGGCACCCGACGGAGATCAGCCCCAGCATTTT
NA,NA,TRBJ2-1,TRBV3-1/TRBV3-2,CASSQDNSPSYNEQFF,TGTGCCAGCAGCCAAGATAACAGTCCCTCCTACAATGAGCAGTTCTTC
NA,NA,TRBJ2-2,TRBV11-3,CASSRNTGELFF,TGTGCCAGCAGCCGCAACACCGGGGAGCTGTTTTTT
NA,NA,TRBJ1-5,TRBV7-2,CASSLEAGRDQPQHF,TGTGCCAGCAGCTTAGAGGCAGGGAGGGATCAGCCCCAGCATTTT
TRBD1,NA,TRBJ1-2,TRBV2,CASIGEGAVFNGYTF,TGTGCCAGCATTGGGGAGGGGGCAGTTTTCAATGGCTACACCTTC
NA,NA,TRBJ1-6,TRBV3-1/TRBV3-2,CAIRPLRSSYNSPLHF,TGTGCCATCCGGCCCCTGAGGAGCTCCTATAATTCACCCCTCCACTTT
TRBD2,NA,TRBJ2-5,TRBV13,CASSSRASGVQETQYF,TGTGCCAGCAGCTCCCGGGCTAGCGGGGTTCAAGAGACCCAGTACTTC
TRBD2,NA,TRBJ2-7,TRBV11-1,CASSQPGGEQYF,TGTGCCAGCAGCCAGCCGGGGGGAGAGCAGTACTTC
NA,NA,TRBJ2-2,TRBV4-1,CASSQVLLAAANTGELFF,TGCGCCAGCAGCCAAGTTCTACTAGCTGCTGCGAACACCGGGGAGCTGTTTTTT
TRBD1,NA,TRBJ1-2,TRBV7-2,CASSVGGTGGGRLSGYTF,TGTGCCAGCAGCGTCGGTGGGACAGGGGGAGGAAGGTTATCTGGCTACACCTTC
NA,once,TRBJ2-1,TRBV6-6,CASSPLGRVSSYNEQFF,TGTGCCAGCAGTCCCCTCGGGAGAGTTAGCTCCTACAATGAGCAGTTCTTC
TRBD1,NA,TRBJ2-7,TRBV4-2,CASSPRGQGVKEQYF,TGTGCCAGCAGCCCCCGAGGACAGGGGGTTAAGGAGCAGTACTTC
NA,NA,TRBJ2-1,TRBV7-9,CASSWEASEEQFF,TGTGCCAGCAGCTGGGAGGCTAGCGAAGAGCAGTTCTTC
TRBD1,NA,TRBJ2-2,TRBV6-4,CASRSGKSGQGMAGELFF,TGTGCCAGCAGATCCGGGAAATCGGGACAGGGTATGGCCGGGGAGCTGTTTTTT
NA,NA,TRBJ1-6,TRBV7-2,CASSSSGSRNSPLHF,TGCGCCAGCAGCTCCTCCGGGAGTCGTAATTCACCCCTCCACTTT
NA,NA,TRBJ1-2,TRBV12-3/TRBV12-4,CASSSSAPYGYTF,TGTGCCAGCAGTTCCTCGGCTCCCTATGGCTACACCTTC
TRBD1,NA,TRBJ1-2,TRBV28,CASSFGTGGRGGGYTF,TGTGCCAGCAGTTTCGGGACAGGTGGGCGGGGAGGTGGCTACACCTTC
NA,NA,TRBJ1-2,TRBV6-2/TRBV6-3,CASSQEGGVYGYTF,TGTGCCAGCAGTCAAGAAGGAGGGGTCTATGGCTACACCTTC
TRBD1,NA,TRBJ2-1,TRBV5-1,CASSPGQGSYNEQFF,TGCGCCAGCAGCCCGGGACAGGGTTCCTACAATGAGCAGTTCTTC
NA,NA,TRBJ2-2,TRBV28,CAGQGLTGELFF,TGTGCCGGTCAGGGTTTAACCGGGGAGCTGTTTTTT
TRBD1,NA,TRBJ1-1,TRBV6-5,CASSYSYRGNTEAFF,TGTGCCAGCAGTTACTCGTACAGGGGGAACACTGAAGCTTTCTTT
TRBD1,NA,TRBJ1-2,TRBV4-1,CASSRLSGTGANYGYTF,TGCGCCAGCAGCCGACTATCCGGGACAGGGGCCAACTATGGCTACACCTTC
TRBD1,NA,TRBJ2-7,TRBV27,CASSLFMDRSYEQYF,TGTGCCAGCAGTTTATTTATGGACAGGTCCTACGAGCAGTACTTC
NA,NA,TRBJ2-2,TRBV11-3,CASSLVGQHTGELFF,TGTGCCAGCAGCTTAGTCGGCCAACACACCGGGGAGCTGTTTTTT
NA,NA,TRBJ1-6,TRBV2,CASSFGRLYNSPLHF,TGTGCCAGCAGTTTCGGCAGATTATATAATTCACCCCTCCACTTT
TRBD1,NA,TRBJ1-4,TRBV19,CASTIHLGQGAAREKLFF,TGTGCCAGTACCATACACCTGGGACAGGGGGCAGCTCGCGAAAAACTGTTTTTT
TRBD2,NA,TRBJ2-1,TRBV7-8,CASSLLAGSYNEQFF,TGTGCCAGCAGCTTACTAGCGGGGAGTTACAATGAGCAGTTCTTC
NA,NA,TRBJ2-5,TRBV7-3,CASSYNGVGETQYF,TGTGCCAGCAGTTACAACGGAGTCGGGGAGACCCAGTACTTC
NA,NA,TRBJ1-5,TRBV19,CASSIDEGWNQPQHF,TGTGCCAGTAGTATAGATGAGGGTTGGAATCAGCCCCAGCATTTT
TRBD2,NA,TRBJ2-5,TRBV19,CASSITSGGEETQYF,TGTGCCAGTAGTATAACTAGCGGGGGGGAAGAGACCCAGTACTTC
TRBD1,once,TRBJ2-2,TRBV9,CASSPRSGGQGNTGELFF,TGTGCCAGCAGCCCCCGTAGTGGGGGACAGGGGAACACCGGGGAGCTGTTTTTT
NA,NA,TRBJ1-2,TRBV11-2,CASSLVGRSYGYTF,TGTGCCAGCAGCTTGGTCGGACGGTCCTATGGCTACACCTTC
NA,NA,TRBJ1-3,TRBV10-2,CASRDDILNSGNTIYF,TGCGCCAGCAGAGATGACATTTTAAACTCTGGAAACACCATATATTTT
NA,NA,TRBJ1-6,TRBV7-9,CASSFSSEYSPLHF,TGTGCCAGCAGCTTCTCGTCGGAGTATTCACCCCTCCACTTT
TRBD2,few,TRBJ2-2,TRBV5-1,CASSLSGRATTGELFF,TGCGCCAGCAGCCTGAGCGGGAGGGCCACTACCGGGGAGCTGTTTTTT
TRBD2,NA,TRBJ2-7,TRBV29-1,CSVKSGSHYEQYF,TGCAGCGTTAAAAGCGGGAGTCACTACGAGCAGTACTTC
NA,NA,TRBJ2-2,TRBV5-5,CASSLWDTGELFF,TGTGCCAGCAGCTTGTGGGACACCGGGGAGCTGTTTTTT
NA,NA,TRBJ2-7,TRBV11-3,CASSLDQDIYEQYF,TGTGCCAGCAGCTTAGATCAGGACATTTACGAGCAGTACTTC
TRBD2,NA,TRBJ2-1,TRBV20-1,CSLAGRYEQFF,TGCAGTTTAGCGGGACGGTATGAGCAGTTCTTC
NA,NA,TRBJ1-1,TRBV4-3,CASSRGVRTEAFF,TGCGCCAGCAGCCGAGGGGTTCGGACTGAAGCTTTCTTT
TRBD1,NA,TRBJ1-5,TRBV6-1,CASSEGQGRQPQHF,TGTGCCAGCAGTGAAGGACAGGGTAGGCAGCCCCAGCATTTT